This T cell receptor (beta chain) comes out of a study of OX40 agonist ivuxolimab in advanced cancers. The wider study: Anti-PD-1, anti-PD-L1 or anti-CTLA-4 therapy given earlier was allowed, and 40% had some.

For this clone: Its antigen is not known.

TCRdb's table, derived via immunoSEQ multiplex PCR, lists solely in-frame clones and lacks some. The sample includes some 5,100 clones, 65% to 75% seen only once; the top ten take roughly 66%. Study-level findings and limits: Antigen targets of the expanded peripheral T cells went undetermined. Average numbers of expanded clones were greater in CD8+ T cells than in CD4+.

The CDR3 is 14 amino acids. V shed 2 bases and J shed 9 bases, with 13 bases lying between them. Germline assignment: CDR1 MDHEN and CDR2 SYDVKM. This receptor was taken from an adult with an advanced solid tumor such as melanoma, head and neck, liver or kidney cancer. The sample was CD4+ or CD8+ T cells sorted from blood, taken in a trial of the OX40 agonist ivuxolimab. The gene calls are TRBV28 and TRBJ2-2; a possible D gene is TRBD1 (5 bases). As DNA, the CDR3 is TGTGCCAGCAGTTTAGGGGCCGCAGCAAGGGAGCTGTTTTTT. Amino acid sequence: CASSLGAAARELFF.